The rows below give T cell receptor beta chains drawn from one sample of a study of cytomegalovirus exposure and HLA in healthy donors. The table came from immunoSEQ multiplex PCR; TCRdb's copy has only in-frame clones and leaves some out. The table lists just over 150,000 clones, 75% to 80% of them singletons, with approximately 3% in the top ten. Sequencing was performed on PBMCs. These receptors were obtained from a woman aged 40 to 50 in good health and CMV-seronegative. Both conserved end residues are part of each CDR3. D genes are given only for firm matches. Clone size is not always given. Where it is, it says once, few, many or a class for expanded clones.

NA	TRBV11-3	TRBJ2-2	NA	CASSLRRGTGELFF	TGTGCCAGCAGCCTACGAAGGGGTACCGGGGAGCTGTTTTTT
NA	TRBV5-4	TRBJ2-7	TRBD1	CASSFRDRLEDEQYF	TGTGCCAGCAGCTTCAGGGACAGACTCGAGGACGAGCAGTACTTC
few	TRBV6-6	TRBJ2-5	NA	CASSYGGWTQYF	TGTGCCAGCAGTTACGGCGGGTGGACCCAGTACTTC
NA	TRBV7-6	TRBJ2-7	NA	CASSFGQTYEQYF	TGTGCCAGCAGCTTCGGACAGACCTACGAGCAGTACTTC
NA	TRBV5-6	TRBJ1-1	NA	CASSFGRNTEAFF	TGTGCCAGCAGCTTTGGGAGAAACACTGAAGCTTTCTTT
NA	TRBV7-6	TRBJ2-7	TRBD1	CASSTGTGGTYEQYF	TGTGCCAGCAGTACCGGGACAGGGGGGACCTACGAGCAGTACTTC
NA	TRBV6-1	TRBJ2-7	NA	CASSERGPYEQYF	TGTGCCAGCAGTGAACGGGGTCCCTACGAGCAGTACTTC
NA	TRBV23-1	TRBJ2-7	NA	CASSRGGGEQYF	TGCGCCAGCAGTAGGGGGGGAGGCGAGCAGTACTTC
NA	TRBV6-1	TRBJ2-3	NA	CASSATGTQAYTDTQYF	TGTGCCAGCAGTGCGACCGGGACACAGGCTTACACAGATACGCAGTATTTT
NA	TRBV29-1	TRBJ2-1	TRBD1	CSVYRGLMDNEQFF	TGCAGCGTTTACAGGGGGCTAATGGACAATGAGCAGTTCTTC
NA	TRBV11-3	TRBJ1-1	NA	CASSQGTGDTEAFF	TGTGCCAGCAGTCAAGGGACGGGAGACACTGAAGCTTTCTTT
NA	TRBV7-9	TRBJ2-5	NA	CASSLGIAMETQYF	TGTGCCAGCAGCTTAGGGATAGCTATGGAGACCCAGTACTTC
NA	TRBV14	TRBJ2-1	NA	CASSQARQYNEQFF	TGTGCCAGCAGCCAGGCTCGACAGTACAATGAGCAGTTCTTC
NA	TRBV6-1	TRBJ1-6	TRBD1	CASSPGQVDSPLHF	TGTGCCAGCAGCCCGGGACAGGTGGATTCACCCCTCCACTTT
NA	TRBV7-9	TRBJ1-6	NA	CASSLTGMGSPLHF	TGTGCCAGCAGCTTAACAGGGATGGGATCACCCCTCCACTTT
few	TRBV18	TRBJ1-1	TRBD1	CASSPRTGEAFF	TGTGCCAGCTCACCGCGGACAGGTGAAGCTTTCTTT
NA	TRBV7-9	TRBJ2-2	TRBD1	CASSTQGAGLNTGELFF	TGTGCCAGCAGCACACAGGGGGCTGGTTTAAACACCGGGGAGCTGTTTTTT
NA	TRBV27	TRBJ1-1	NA	CASSLSRDTEAFF	TGTGCCAGCAGTTTGAGTCGGGACACTGAAGCTTTCTTT
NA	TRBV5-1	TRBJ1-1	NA	CASSLTFVTPLNTEAFF	TGCGCCAGCAGCTTGACCTTTGTGACACCTTTGAACACTGAAGCTTTCTTT
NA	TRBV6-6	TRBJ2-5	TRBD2	CASTSGGEQYF	TGTGCCAGCACCTCGGGGGGTGAGCAGTACTTC
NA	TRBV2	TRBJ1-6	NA	CASSEMVLSNSPLHF	TGTGCCAGCAGTGAAATGGTATTGAGTAATTCACCCCTCCACTTT
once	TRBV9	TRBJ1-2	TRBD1	CASHHPGQGLGYTF	TGTGCCAGCCACCACCCAGGACAGGGGCTTGGCTACACCTTC
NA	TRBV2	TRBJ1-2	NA	CASSEIEDSYGYTF	TGTGCCAGCAGTGAAATCGAGGACAGTTATGGCTACACCTTC
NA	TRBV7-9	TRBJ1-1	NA	CASKIRENTEAFF	TGTGCCAGCAAGATACGGGAGAACACTGAAGCTTTCTTT
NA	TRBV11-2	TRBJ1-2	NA	CASSGQRNYGYTF	TGTGCCAGCAGCGGCCAGCGAAACTATGGCTACACCTTC
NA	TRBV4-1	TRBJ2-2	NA	CASSQGGVFRPGELFF	TGCGCCAGCAGCCAAGGTGGCGTTTTCAGGCCCGGGGAGCTGTTTTTT
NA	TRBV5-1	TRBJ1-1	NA	CASSLSYGLAEAFF	TGCGCCAGCAGCTTGTCGTACGGGTTGGCTGAAGCTTTCTTT
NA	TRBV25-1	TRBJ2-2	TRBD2	CASSRGRVGWDTGELFF	TGTGCCAGCAGCCGAGGGAGGGTCGGTTGGGACACCGGGGAGCTGTTTTTT
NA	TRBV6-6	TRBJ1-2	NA	CASSYILTTYGYTF	TGTGCCAGCAGTTACATCCTCACTACCTATGGCTACACCTTC
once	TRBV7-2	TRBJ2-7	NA	CASSLEGAVSSYEQYF	TGTGCCAGCAGCTTAGAAGGGGCCGTTTCCTCCTACGAGCAGTACTTC
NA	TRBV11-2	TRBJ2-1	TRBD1	CASSLAGTVNNEQFF	TGTGCCAGCAGCTTAGCCGGGACAGTCAACAATGAGCAGTTCTTC
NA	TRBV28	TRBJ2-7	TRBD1	CASSLGGTGFYEQYF	TGTGCCAGCAGTCTAGGGGGGACAGGGTTCTACGAGCAGTACTTC
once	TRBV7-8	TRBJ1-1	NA	CASRLPGSTEAFF	TGTGCCAGCAGACTCCCGGGTAGCACTGAAGCTTTCTTT
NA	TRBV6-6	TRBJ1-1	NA	CASKRDTPIMNTEAFF	TGTGCCAGCAAAAGGGACACCCCAATAATGAACACTGAAGCTTTCTTT
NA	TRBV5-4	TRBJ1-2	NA	CASSLDGASYGYTF	TGTGCCAGCAGCTTGGACGGAGCGTCCTATGGCTACACCTTC
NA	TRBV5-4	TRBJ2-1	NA	CASSLVVGGSYNEQFF	TGTGCCAGCAGCTTGGTGGTAGGGGGCTCCTACAATGAGCAGTTCTTC
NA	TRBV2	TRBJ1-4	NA	CASSVREQGIGEKLFF	TGTGCCAGCAGCGTTAGAGAACAGGGAATAGGAGAAAAACTGTTTTTT
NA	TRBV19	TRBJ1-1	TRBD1	CASSGVGTGERLEAFF	TGTGCCAGTAGTGGGGTCGGGACAGGGGAGCGGCTTGAAGCTTTCTTT
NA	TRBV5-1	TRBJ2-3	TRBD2	CASSTWVGRSGGRSTDTQYF	TGCGCCAGCAGCACATGGGTCGGTCGGAGCGGGGGGCGAAGCACAGATACGCAGTATTTT
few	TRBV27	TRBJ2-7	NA	CASSSLGGLSSYEQYF	TGTGCCAGCAGTTCCCTGGGGGGGCTCAGCTCCTACGAGCAGTACTTC
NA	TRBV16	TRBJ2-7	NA	CASSHSGVREQYF	TGTGCCAGCAGCCATTCGGGGGTGCGAGAGCAGTACTTC
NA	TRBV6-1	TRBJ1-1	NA	CASSRTNRNTEAFF	TGTGCCAGCAGTAGAACAAATCGGAACACTGAAGCTTTCTTT
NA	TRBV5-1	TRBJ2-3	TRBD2	CASSSGGPDTQYF	TGCGCCAGCTCTAGCGGGGGTCCAGATACGCAGTATTTT
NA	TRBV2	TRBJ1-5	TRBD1	CASSRRGQGDQPQHF	TGTGCCAGCTCCAGAAGAGGACAGGGGGATCAGCCCCAGCATTTT
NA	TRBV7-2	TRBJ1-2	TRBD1	CASSQGTGIGYTF	TGTGCCAGCAGCCAAGGGACAGGAATTGGCTACACCTTC
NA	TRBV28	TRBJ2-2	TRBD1	CASSLGTGGTGELFF	TGTGCCAGCAGTTTAGGAACAGGGGGCACCGGGGAGCTGTTTTTT
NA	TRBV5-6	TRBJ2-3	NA	CASSLRGYTDTQYF	TGTGCCAGCAGCTTGCGAGGATACACAGATACGCAGTATTTT
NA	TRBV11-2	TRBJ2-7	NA	CASSPRTQGGSYEQYF	TGTGCCAGCAGCCCCCGGACGCAGGGGGGATCCTACGAGCAGTACTTC
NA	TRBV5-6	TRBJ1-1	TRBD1	CASSGTGRRTEAFF	TGTGCCAGCAGCGGGACAGGGAGACGGACTGAAGCTTTCTTT
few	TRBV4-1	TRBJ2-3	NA	CASSQDLDTQYF	TGCGCCAGCAGCCAAGACCTAGATACGCAGTATTTT
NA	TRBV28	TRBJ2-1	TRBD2	CASRPSGGSYNEQFF	TGTGCCAGCAGACCTAGCGGGGGCTCCTACAATGAGCAGTTCTTC
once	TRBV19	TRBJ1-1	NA	CASSLTKNTEAFF	TGTGCCAGTAGTCTCACAAAGAACACTGAAGCTTTCTTT
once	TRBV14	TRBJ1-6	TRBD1	CASSQDGRGTGYNSPLHF	TGTGCCAGCAGCCAAGATGGTCGAGGGACAGGGTATAATTCACCCCTCCACTTT
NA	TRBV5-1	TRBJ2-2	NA	CASSLRSSNTGELFF	TGCGCCAGCAGCTTGAGGAGTTCGAACACCGGGGAGCTGTTTTTT
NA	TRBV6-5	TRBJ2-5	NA	CASSYSPSEGTQYF	TGTGCCAGCAGTTACTCCCCTAGCGAGGGGACCCAGTACTTC
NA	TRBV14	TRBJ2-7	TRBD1	CASSQGQGAHFYRQYF	TGTGCCAGCAGCCAAGGACAGGGGGCGCATTTTTACCGGCAGTACTTC
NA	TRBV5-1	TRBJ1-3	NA	CASSSGGNSGNTIYF	TGCGCCAGCAGCTCGGGAGGGAACTCTGGAAACACCATATATTTT
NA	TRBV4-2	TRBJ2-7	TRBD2	CASSPRLAGEATYEQYF	TGTGCCAGCAGCCCACGACTAGCGGGTGAAGCTACCTACGAGCAGTACTTC
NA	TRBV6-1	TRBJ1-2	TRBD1	CASSKNTGTGNGYTF	TGTGCCAGCAGTAAGAATACCGGGACAGGGAATGGCTACACCTTC
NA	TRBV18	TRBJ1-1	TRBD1	CASSTGQGGPEAFF	TGTGCCAGCTCAACGGGACAGGGGGGCCCTGAAGCTTTCTTT